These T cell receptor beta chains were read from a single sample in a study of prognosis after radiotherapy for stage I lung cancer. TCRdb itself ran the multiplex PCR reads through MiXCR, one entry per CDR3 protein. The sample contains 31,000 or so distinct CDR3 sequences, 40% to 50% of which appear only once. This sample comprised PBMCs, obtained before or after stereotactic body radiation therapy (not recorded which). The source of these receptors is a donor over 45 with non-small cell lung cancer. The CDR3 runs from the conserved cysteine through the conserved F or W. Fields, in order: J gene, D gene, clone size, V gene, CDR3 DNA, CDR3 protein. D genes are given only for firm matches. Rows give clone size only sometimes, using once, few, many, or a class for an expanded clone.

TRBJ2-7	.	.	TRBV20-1	TGCAGTTCTAGAGTTCGGACGCGAGGTGGATCCGAGCAGTACTTC	CSSRVRTRGGSEQYF
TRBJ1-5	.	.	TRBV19	TGTGCCAGTAGGCCCGACAGAGATACGTGGCAGCCCCAGAATTTT	CASRPDRDTWQPQNF
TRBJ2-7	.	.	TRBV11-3	TGTGCCAGCAGCTCTTACCAGGGAATTGCGGACGAGCAGTACTTC	CASSSYQGIADEQYF
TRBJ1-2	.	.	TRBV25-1	TGTGCCAGCAGTGTAGGCGCGTTCTACACCTTC	CASSVGAFYTF
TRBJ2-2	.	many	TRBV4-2	TGTGCCAGCAGCCAAGATGGGCGGCAGAACACCGGGGAGCTGTTTTTT	CASSQDGRQNTGELFF
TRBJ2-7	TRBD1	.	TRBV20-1	TGCAGTGCTAGAAAAGTTGACAGGGGGTTGAGTGAGCAGTACTTC	CSARKVDRGLSEQYF
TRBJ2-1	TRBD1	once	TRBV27	TGTGCCAGCAGTGGAGACTGGGACAGTCCCTACAATGAGCAGTTCTTC	CASSGDWDSPYNEQFF
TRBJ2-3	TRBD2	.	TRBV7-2	TGTGCCAGCAGCCGCAGACTAGCGGGAGGGCCCTCAGATACGCAGTATTTT	CASSRRLAGGPSDTQYF
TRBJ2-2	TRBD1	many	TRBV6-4	TGTGCCAGCTTGATCGACAGGGAGAACACCGGGGAGCTGTTTTTT	CASLIDRENTGELFF
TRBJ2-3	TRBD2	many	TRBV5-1	TGCGCCAGCGCAACTAGCGGGAGTGGTGATACGCAGTATTTT	CASATSGSGDTQYF
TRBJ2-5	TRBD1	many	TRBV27	TGTGCCAGCAGTCCCAGCCAGGGGGTTCGAGAGACCCAGTACTTC	CASSPSQGVRETQYF
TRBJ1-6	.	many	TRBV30	TGTGCCCGACAGGAGACGGGTTCACCCCTCCACTTT	CARQETGSPLHF
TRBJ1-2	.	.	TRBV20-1	TGCAGTGCTAGAATAGGGACCGTCTATGGTCACACCTTC	CSARIGTVYGHTF
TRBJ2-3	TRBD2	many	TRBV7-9	TGTGCCAGCAGCTCCGCCGGTAGCGGGGGGCCCACAGATACGCAGTATTTT	CASSSAGSGGPTDTQYF
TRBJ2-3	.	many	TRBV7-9	TGTGCCAGCAGACCCCGGGGCTCTAGCACAGATACGCAGTATTTT	CASRPRGSSTDTQYF
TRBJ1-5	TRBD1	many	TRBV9	TGTGCCAGCAGCGTAGGACAGGGGGCTAATCAGCCCCAGCATTTT	CASSVGQGANQPQHF
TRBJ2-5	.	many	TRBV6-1	TGTGCCAGCAGCCCCAGAGAGACCCAGTACTTC	CASSPRETQYF
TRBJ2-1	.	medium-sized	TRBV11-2	TGTGCCAGCAGCTTGCTAGGGGGGGGATACAATGAGCAGTTCTTC	CASSLLGGGYNEQFF
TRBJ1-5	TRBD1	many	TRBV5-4	TGTGCCAGCGGGACAGGGACAGATCAGCCCCAGCATTTT	CASGTGTDQPQHF
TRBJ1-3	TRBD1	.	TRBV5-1	TGCGCCAGCAGTAGGACAGGGAGCTCTGGAAACACCATATATTTT	CASSRTGSSGNTIYF
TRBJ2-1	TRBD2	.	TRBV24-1	TGTGCCACCAGTGACCGCTCCGGGACTAGCGGTTTGGAAGAGCAGTTCTTC	CATSDRSGTSGLEEQFF
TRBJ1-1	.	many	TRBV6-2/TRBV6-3	TGTGCCAGCAGTATACAGGCGAACACTGAAGCTTTCTTT	CASSIQANTEAFF
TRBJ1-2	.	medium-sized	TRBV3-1	TGTGCCAGCAGCCAAGTCGGGGGCTACACCTTC	CASSQVGGYTF
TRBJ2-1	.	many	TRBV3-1	TGTGCCAGCAGCCAATCGGGCAGTAAGCAGTTCTTC	CASSQSGSKQFF
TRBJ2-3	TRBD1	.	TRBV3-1	TGTGCCAGCACCGACAGGGGGTCGAGCACAGATACGCAGTATTTT	CASTDRGSSTDTQYF
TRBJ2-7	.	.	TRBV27	TGTGCCAGCAGTTTAATTGGAGGGGGGCAGGGCTACGAGCAGTACTTC	CASSLIGGGQGYEQYF
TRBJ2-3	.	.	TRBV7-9	TGTGCCAGCAGCTCCCTTGAGGCCAACACAGATACGCAGTATTTT	CASSSLEANTDTQYF
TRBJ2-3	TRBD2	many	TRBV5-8	TGTGCCAGCAGCTTGGGGCTAGCGGGAGAGATAGATACGCAGTATTTT	CASSLGLAGEIDTQYF
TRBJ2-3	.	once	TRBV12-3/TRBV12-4	TGTGCCAGAAGTTTTACAGGGAATAAGCAGTATTTT	CARSFTGNKQYF
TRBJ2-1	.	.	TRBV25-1	TGTGCCAGCAGTGAACCCCGCGGGGTAGGGTATGGTGAGCAGTTCTTC	CASSEPRGVGYGEQFF
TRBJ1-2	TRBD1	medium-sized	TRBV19	TGTGCCAGTAGTCCCCGGACAGGAATGAGTGGCTACACCTTC	CASSPRTGMSGYTF
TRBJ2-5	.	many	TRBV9	TGTGCCAGCAGCCCAAATGAGAAGATTCAAGAGACCCAGTACTTC	CASSPNEKIQETQYF
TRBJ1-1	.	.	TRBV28	TGTGCCAGCAGTTCTTCTGGGACGGCGAACGCTGAATCTTTCTTT	CASSSSGTANAESFF
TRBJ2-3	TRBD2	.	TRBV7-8	TGTGCCAGCAGCTCTCCCGGGACTAGCGGGATTCGGACAGATACGCAGTATTTT	CASSSPGTSGIRTDTQYF
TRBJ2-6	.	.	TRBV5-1	TGCGCCAGCAGCCGAGTGTCGGGCTCTGGTGCCAACTTCCTGACTTTC	CASSRVSGSGANFLTF
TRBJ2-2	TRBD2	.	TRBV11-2	TGTGCCAGCAGCTTAGTGACTAGCGGGACCGGGGAGCTGTTTTTT	CASSLVTSGTGELFF
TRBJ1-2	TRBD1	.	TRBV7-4	TGTGCCACCGGGGACAGGGTGGTCTATGGCTACACCTTC	CATGDRVVYGYTF
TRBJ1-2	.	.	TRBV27	TGTGCCAGCATGCGGTCCTATGGCTACACCTTC	CASMRSYGYTF
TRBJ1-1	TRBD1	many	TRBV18	TGTGCCAGCTCACCATCGACAGGGAAGGAAGCTTTCTTT	CASSPSTGKEAFF
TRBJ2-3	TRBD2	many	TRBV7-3	TGTGCCAGCAGCCCCGATGTACTAGCGGGAGATACGCAGTATTTT	CASSPDVLAGDTQYF
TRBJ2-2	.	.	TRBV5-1	TGCGCCAGCAGCTTGGTCACGTCGACTCTGACCGGGGAGCTGTTTTTT	CASSLVTSTLTGELFF
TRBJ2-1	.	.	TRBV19	TGTGCCAGTAGTTGGAGGGTGGCCTACAATGATCGGTTCTTC	CASSWRVAYNDRFF
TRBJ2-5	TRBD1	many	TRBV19	TGTGCCAGTAGTATAGGTTCAGGGGGTGAGGAGACCCAGTACTTC	CASSIGSGGEETQYF
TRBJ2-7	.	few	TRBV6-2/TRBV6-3	TGTGCCAGCAGCAGGGGTACGGGTTACGAGCAGTACTTC	CASSRGTGYEQYF
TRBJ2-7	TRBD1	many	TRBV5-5	TGTGCCAGCAGCCTCAGGGGGCGACCCCCCTCCTACGAGCAGTACTTC	CASSLRGRPPSYEQYF
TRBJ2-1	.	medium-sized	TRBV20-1	TGCAGTGCTAGAGATTGGGACAAAACCTACAATGAGCAGTTCTTC	CSARDWDKTYNEQFF
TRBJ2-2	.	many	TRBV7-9	TGTGCCAGCGGAACCAGGGACACCGGGGAGCTGTTTTTT	CASGTRDTGELFF
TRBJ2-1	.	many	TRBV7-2	TGTGCCAGCAGCCGCCCCGGTCACAATGAGCAGTTCTTC	CASSRPGHNEQFF
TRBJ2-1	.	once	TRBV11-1	TGTGCCAGCAGCTTAGTGGGGGGTGGGGGCTACAATGAGCAGTTCTTC	CASSLVGGGGYNEQFF
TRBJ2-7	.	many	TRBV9	TGTGCCAGCAGCGTGGGGGTCGGAACCTACGAGCAGTACTTC	CASSVGVGTYEQYF
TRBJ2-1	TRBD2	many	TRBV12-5	TGTGCTAGTGGTCCCGGGACGGCTCAGACTAGCACCCTGGATGAGCAGTTCTTC	CASGPGTAQTSTLDEQFF